This T cell receptor (beta chain) was identified in a study of regulatory T cells in long-lasting Graves disease. Ten or more counts support this clonotype. Both iRepertoire HTBI primers and Arm-PCR of CDR3 regions were used to build the TCR beta libraries. One entry per CDR3 protein results from TCRdb running MiXCR on the multiplex PCR reads. The sample shows some 500,000 distinct CDR3 sequences, approximately 13% of them seen only once. The V end lost 4 bases, the J end lost 0 bases, and 7 bases lay between the germline ends. Germline-derived CDR1 and CDR2 are SGDLS and YYNGEE. This CDR3 comprises 13 residues. Stated time point: newly diagnosed GD, antithyroid drugs for less than 3 months. The authors made the TCR library using RNA they extracted from PBMCs. The same data also contributed to another study, on T cells in Graves' hyperthyroidism and ophthalmopathy.

The chain couples TRBV9 to TRBJ1-1; no clear D gene. The sequence came from a man aged 25-45 years with Graves disease. The starting material was peripheral blood mononuclear cells (PBMCs), obtained at new diagnosis, from a patient treated with antithyroid drugs. This CDR3 is CASSTRVNTEAFF. The CDR3 region has the DNA TGTGCCAGCAGCACCCGGGTGAACACTGAAGCTTTCTTT.